The clone carrying this T cell receptor (beta chain) occurred once. What it binds is not known. This record belongs to a study of T cell responses to AZD1222 COVID-19 vaccine. Study-level findings and limits: Donors in the cohort were predominantly white British and more often female, and clonal diversity was possibly underestimated.

The CDR3 runs 17 residues. CDR1 and CDR2 (germline): LNHDA, SQIVND (reference sequence). Trimming removed 5 bases at V and 0 bases at J, with 17 bases between. Some clones are missing from TCRdb's copy, which holds only in-frame ones; the method was immunoSEQ multiplex PCR. Here the sample spans fewer than 130,000 clones, roughly 92% being singletons. The receptor was derived from an adult who received the AZD1222 COVID-19 vaccine. Specimen: peripheral blood, collected 28 days after the second AZD1222 dose. The V gene is TRBV19, the J gene TRBJ1-3, with D perhaps TRBD1 (5 bases). Here the CDR3 DNA reads TGTGCCAGTAGTTCGACCGGTGGGGCCAACTCTGGAAACACCATATATTTT. This gives the protein CASSSTGGANSGNTIYF. Together with reference TRBV19 and TRBJ1-3, the CDR3 gives the full variable domain: DGGITQSPKYLFRKEGQNVTLSCEQNLNHDAMYWYRQDPGQGLRLIYYSQIVNDFQKGDIAEGYSVSREKKESFPLTVTSAQKNPTAFYLCASSSTGGANSGNTIYFGEGSWLTVV.